The 18 T cell receptor beta chains presented below share a single source sample, sequenced in a study of OX40 agonist ivuxolimab in advanced cancers. The protocol was immunoSEQ multiplex PCR, while the TCRdb copy is restricted to in-frame clones and leaves out a portion. The sample contains about 35,000 clones, 80% to 85% of which appear only once. The material was CD4+ or CD8+ T cells sorted from blood, obtained in a trial of the OX40 agonist ivuxolimab. The source of these receptors is an adult with an advanced solid tumor such as melanoma, head and neck, liver or kidney cancer.

This clone was seen more than once but under ten times. V usage is TRBV7-9 and J usage is TRBJ1-5; TRBD1 matches 7 bases. Trimming cost V 4 bases and J 5 bases; bases outside gene matches: 11. This CDR3 is 16 amino acids long. Germline assignment: CDR1 SEHNR and CDR2 FQNEAQ (reference sequence). CDR3 residues: CASSSRGTALDQPQHF. The CDR3 region has the DNA TGTGCCAGCAGCTCACGGGGGACAGCTCTCGATCAGCCCCAGCATTTT.

The V and J genes are TRBV5-5 and TRBJ2-1; possibly TRBD1 for D (6 bases). This CDR3 region has 15 residues. Trimming stripped 1 base from V and 7 bases from J, with 15 bases between. Germline CDR1 SGHKS, CDR2 YYEKEE (reference sequence). The CDR3 coding sequence is TGTGCCAGCAGCTTGTTTGGGGGACACTTTAATGAGCAGTTCTTC. This gives the protein CASSLFGGHFNEQFF.

The chain uses TRBV5-1 and TRBJ2-7; a weak D match, TRBD1 (6 bases). V gave up 6 bases and J gave up 6 bases, with 16 bases separating them. The CDR3 has 13 residues. The germline gives CDR1 SGHRS, CDR2 YFSETQ. CDR3 in amino acids: CASMRGGLGEQYF. CDR3 in DNA: TGCGCCAGCATGAGAGGGGGTCTCGGCGAGCAGTACTTC.

This clone was counted between two and nine times. The rearrangement uses TRBV6-6 and TRBJ1-5; D unresolved. The CDR3 contains 16 residues. Trimming left V 2 bases short and J 3 bases short, with 14 bases between. The germline V gene encodes CDR1 MNHNY and CDR2 SVGAGI (reference sequence). CDR3 sequence: CASSYRPRGSNQPQHF. CDR3 nucleotides: TGTGCCAGCAGTTACCGCCCCAGAGGGTCCAATCAGCCCCAGCATTTT.

The chain uses TRBV16 and TRBJ2-1; a weak D match, TRBD2 (6 bases). The germline CDR1 and CDR2 sequences are KGHSY and FQNENV. V was clipped by 3 bases and J by 6 bases, with 24 bases between them. The CDR3 has 18 amino acids. Here the CDR3 reads CASSHSERRGRRSNEQFF. CDR3 sequence (DNA): TGTGCCAGCAGCCATTCGGAACGGCGGGGCAGACGTTCCAATGAGCAGTTCTTC.

V usage is TRBV7-2 and J usage is TRBJ2-1, with TRBD2 matching 12 bases. V shed 7 bases and J 6 bases; nucleotides not matched to a gene: 7. This CDR3 has 15 residues. The germline V gene encodes CDR1 SGHTA and CDR2 FQGNSA. In DNA, the CDR3 is TGTGCCAGCATCCCTGGACTAGCGGGGCCCAATGAGCAGTTCTTC. Its translation is CASIPGLAGPNEQFF.

The rearrangement joins TRBV5-1 to TRBJ2-1; 7 bases map to TRBD1. Germline CDR1 is SGHRS and CDR2 is YFSETQ. The V and J ends lost 5 bases and 9 bases, in that order; junction bases with no gene match: 14. This CDR3 is 15 amino acids long. The CDR3 is CASSYIKTGLSEQFF. Here the CDR3 DNA reads TGCGCCAGCAGTTATATCAAGACAGGGTTGAGTGAGCAGTTCTTC.

The V call is TRBV18, the J call TRBJ1-6; D call uncertain. V was trimmed by 1 base and J by 8 bases, leaving 12 bases between them. Germline assignment: CDR1 KGHSH and CDR2 LQKENI. This CDR3 is built from 15 residues. Here the CDR3 DNA reads TGTGCCAGCTCACCACAAGTTACAAGGGATTCACCCCTCCACTTT. Residues: CASSPQVTRDSPLHF.

The chain carries TRBV27 and TRBJ2-3; D not resolved. Trimming stripped 2 bases from V and 5 bases from J, with 14 bases between. The CDR3 loop spans 15 amino acids. From germline, CDR1 is MNHEY and CDR2 SMNVEV (reference sequence). CDR3 sequence reads: CASSLQQALGDTQYF. CDR3 bases: TGTGCCAGCAGTTTACAGCAGGCGTTGGGAGATACGCAGTATTTT.

The chain links TRBV6-5 to TRBJ1-4; TRBD1 aligns across 10 bases. With V trimmed by 6 bases and J by 8 bases, 6 bases remained unmatched. The CDR3 totals 14 residues. Germline V gene sequence: CDR1 MNHEY, CDR2 SVGAGI. The CDR3 nucleotides are TGTGCCAGCAGCCCCCGGACAGGGGGGGAAAAACTGTTTTTT. It yields the protein CASSPRTGGEKLFF.

The V call is TRBV7-9, the J call TRBJ1-2; 12 positions match TRBD1. This CDR3 has 15 amino acids. The germline gives CDR1 SEHNR, CDR2 FQNEAQ (reference sequence). J lost 6 bases, V lost 4 bases, and 6 bases had no gene match. The CDR3 region has the DNA TGTGCCAGCAGCTGGGGGACAGGGGGCGCGGATGGCTACACCTTC. Its translation: CASSWGTGGADGYTF.

The chain recombines TRBV18 with TRBJ2-1, with D possibly matching TRBD2 (5 bases). The V end was cut by 3 bases, the J end by 8 bases, with 17 bases between. Germline lookup yields CDR1 KGHSH and CDR2 LQKENI. The CDR3 contains 15 residues. The CDR3 sequence is CASSPASLSHHEQFF. The CDR3, as DNA: TGTGCCAGCTCACCGGCTAGCCTATCCCACCATGAGCAGTTCTTC.

The chain has TRBV10-3 and TRBJ1-1; tentatively, D is TRBD1 (5 bases). The CDR3 has 16 amino acids. Germline CDR1 and CDR2: ENHRY and SYGVKD. V lost 2 bases and J 3 bases, leaving 16 bases between the germline ends. The CDR3 loop is CAISEGSGMGHTEAFF. The CDR3 nucleotides are TGTGCCATCAGTGAGGGATCAGGGATGGGCCACACTGAAGCTTTCTTT.

This clone was found a few times. The rearrangement joins TRBV7-9 to TRBJ2-7; 7 bases fit TRBD1. The length of the CDR3 is 16 residues. CDR1 is SEHNR, CDR2 FQNEAQ, per germline (reference sequence). V shed 5 bases, J shed 0 bases, and the junction held 10 bases outside the gene matches. The DNA for the CDR3 is TGTGCCAGCAGCCCGTCGGGGACAGCTAGCTCCTACGAGCAGTACTTC. Protein product: CASSPSGTASSYEQYF.

The chain links TRBV6-5 to TRBJ1-2; D is undetermined. The CDR3 consists of 13 residues. V was pared by 2 bases and J by 6 bases, with 10 bases between. Germline CDR1 MNHEY, CDR2 SVGAGI. CDR3 bases: TGTGCCAGCAGTTACGAGGATATTGATGGCTACACCTTC. Translated, it gives CASSYEDIDGYTF.

In this sample, this clone turned up a few times. This rearrangement joins TRBV5-6 to TRBJ2-7; D is undetermined. The CDR3 extends over 14 amino acids. Trimming removed 2 bases from V and 2 bases from J, with 11 bases in between. CDR1 is SGHDT and CDR2 is YYEEEE in the germline V gene. In DNA, the CDR3 is TGTGCCAGCAGCTTCCTGGCAGGAACCTACGAGCAGTACTTC. Its translation: CASSFLAGTYEQYF.

This clone was seen only once. The V and J genes are TRBV29-1 and TRBJ2-6; 8 bases are a match to TRBD1. Germline CDR1 and CDR2: SQVTM and ANQGSEA. V was pared by 6 bases and J by 0 bases, with 10 bases of the junction left unmatched. The CDR3 runs 17 residues. This CDR3 reads CSVRGQEIYSGANVLTF. The CDR3, as DNA: TGCAGCGTCAGGGGGCAGGAAATATACTCTGGGGCCAACGTCCTGACTTTC. Using reference TRBV29-1 and TRBJ2-6 for the parts outside the CDR3, the full variable domain is SAVISQKPSRDICQRGTSLTIQCQVDSQVTMMFWYRQQPGQSLTLIATANQGSEATYESGFVIDKFPISRPNLTFSTLTVSNMSPEDSSIYLCSVRGQEIYSGANVLTFGAGSRLTVL.

This clone was detected once. This chain joins TRBV27 and TRBJ2-3; 7 bases are a match to TRBD2. The V and J ends lost 2 bases and 4 bases, in that order; junction bases with no gene match: 6. This CDR3 spans 15 amino acids. Germline CDR1 is MNHEY and CDR2 is SMNVEV (reference sequence). CDR3 in amino acids: CASSLRGGGSDTQYF. In nucleotides, the CDR3 is TGTGCCAGCAGTTTACGTGGGGGAGGGTCAGATACGCAGTATTTT.